This TCR beta chain originates from a study of Ad26.COV2.S vaccination and SARS-CoV-2 variants. Treatment noted: about 20 received Ad26.COV2.S at low or high dose, single or two shots; about 5 received placebo; per-sample allocation not given. Specimens were obtained on day 63 following the first vaccine or placebo injection. Generated by immunoSEQ multiplex PCR, the TCRdb table keeps only in-frame clones and is missing some. Of 510,000 or so clones in the sample, approximately 88% were seen once. Germline loops: CDR1 SGHRS, CDR2 YFSETQ. Trimming removed 0 bases at V and 4 bases at J, with 11 bases between. The CDR3 is 14 residues long. This clone has a handful of counts.

The receptor was isolated from a person aged 18-60 years who received the Ad26.COV2.S COVID-19 vaccine or a placebo. This chain uses TRBV5-1 with TRBJ2-7, with D possibly being TRBD1 (5 bases). The starting material was peripheral blood, obtained in a trial of Ad26.COV2.S vaccine versus placebo. In nucleotides, the CDR3 is TGCGCCAGCAGCTTGGATTGGGGCCGGTACGAGCAGTACTTC. Protein: CASSLDWGRYEQYF. The complete variable domain, with remaining parts taken from reference TRBV5-1 and TRBJ2-7, reads KAGVTQTPRYLIKTRGQQVTLSCSPISGHRSVSWYQQTPGQGLQFLFEYFSETQRNKGNFPGRFSGRQFSNSRSEMNVSTLELGDSALYLCASSLDWGRYEQYFGPGTRLTVT.